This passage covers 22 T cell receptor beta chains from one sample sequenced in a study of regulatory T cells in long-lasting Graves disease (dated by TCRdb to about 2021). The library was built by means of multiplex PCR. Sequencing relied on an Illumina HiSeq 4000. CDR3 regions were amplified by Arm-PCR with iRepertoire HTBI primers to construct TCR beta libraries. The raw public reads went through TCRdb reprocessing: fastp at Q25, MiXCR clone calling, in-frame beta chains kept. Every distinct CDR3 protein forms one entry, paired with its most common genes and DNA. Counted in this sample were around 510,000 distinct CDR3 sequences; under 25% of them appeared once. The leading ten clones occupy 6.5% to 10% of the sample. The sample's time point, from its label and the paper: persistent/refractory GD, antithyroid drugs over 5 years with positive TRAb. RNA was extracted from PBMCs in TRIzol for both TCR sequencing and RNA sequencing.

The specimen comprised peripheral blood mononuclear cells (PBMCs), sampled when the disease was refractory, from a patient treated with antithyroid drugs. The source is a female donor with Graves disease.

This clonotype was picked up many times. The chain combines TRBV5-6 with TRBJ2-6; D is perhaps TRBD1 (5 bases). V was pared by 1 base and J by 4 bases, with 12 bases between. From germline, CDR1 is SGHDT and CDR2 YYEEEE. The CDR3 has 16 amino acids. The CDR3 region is CASSLRAGRGANVLTF. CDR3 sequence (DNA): TGTGCCAGCAGCTTGAGGGCAGGGCGCGGGGCCAACGTCCTGACTTTC.

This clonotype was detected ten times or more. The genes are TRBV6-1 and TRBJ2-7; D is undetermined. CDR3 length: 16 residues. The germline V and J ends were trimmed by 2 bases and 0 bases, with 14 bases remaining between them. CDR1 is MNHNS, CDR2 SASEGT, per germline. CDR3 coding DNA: TGTGCCAGCAGTGAATCCCCTTTCCAACCCTCCTACGAGCAGTACTTC. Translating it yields CASSESPFQPSYEQYF.

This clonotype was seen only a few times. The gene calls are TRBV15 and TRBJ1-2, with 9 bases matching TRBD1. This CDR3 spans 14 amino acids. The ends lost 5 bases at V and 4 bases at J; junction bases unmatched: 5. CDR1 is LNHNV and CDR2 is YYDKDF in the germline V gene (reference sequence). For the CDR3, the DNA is TGTGCCACCAGCCGACGGGACAGGGCCTATGGCTACACCTTC. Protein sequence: CATSRRDRAYGYTF.

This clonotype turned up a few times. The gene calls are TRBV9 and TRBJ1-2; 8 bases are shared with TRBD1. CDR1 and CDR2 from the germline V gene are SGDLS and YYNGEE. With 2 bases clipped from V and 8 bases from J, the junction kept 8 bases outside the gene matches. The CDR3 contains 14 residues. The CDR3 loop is CASSVRQGSEGYTF. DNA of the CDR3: TGTGCCAGCAGCGTGAGACAGGGGTCGGAAGGCTACACCTTC.

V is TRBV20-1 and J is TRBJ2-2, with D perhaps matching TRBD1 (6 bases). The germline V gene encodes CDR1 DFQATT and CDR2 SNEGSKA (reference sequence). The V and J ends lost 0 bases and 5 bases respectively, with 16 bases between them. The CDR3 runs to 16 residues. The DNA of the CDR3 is TGCAGTGCTAGAGATCCCAGGGGTTTGGGGACCGGGGAGCTGTTTTTT. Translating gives CSARDPRGLGTGELFF.

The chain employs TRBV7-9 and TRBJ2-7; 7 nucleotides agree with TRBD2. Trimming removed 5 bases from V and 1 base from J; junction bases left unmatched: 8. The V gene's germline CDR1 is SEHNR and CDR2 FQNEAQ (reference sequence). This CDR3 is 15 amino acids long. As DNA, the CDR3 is TGTGCCAGCAGCCGCCCAGCGGGATTATCCTACGAGCAGTACTTC. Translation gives CASSRPAGLSYEQYF.

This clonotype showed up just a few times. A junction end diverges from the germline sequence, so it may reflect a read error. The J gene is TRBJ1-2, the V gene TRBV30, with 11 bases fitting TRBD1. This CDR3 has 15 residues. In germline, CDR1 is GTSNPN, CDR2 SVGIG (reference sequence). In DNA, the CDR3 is TGTGTCTGGGATGCCGGGGACAGGGGGTATGAGGGCCACACCTTC. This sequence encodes CVWDAGDRGYEGHTF.

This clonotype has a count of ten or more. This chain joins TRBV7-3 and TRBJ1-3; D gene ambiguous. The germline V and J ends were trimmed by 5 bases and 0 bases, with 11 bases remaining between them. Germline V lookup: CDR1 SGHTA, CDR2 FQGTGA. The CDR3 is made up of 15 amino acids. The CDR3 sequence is CASSTTRNSGNTIYF. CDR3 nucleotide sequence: TGTGCCAGCAGCACCACCAGGAACTCTGGAAACACCATATATTTT.

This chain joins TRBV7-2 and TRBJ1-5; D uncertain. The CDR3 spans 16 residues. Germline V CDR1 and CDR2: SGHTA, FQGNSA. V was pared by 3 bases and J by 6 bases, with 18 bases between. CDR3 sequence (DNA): TGTGCCAGCAGCTTCTTAGGCGGTGGGTACCCTCAGCCCCAGCATTTT. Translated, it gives CASSFLGGGYPQPQHF.

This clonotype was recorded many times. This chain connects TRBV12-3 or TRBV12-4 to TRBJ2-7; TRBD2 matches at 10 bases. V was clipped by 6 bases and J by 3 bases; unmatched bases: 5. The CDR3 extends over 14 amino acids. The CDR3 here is CASSPSGGLYEQYF. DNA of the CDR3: TGTGCCAGCAGCCCTAGCGGGGGACTCTACGAGCAGTACTTC.

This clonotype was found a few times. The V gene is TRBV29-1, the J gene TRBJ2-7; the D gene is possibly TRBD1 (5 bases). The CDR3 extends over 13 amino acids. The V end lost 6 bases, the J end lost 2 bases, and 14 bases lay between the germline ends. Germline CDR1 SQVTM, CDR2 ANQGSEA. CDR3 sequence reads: CSVTASGTYEQYF. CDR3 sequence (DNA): TGCAGCGTAACAGCCTCAGGGACCTACGAGCAGTACTTC.

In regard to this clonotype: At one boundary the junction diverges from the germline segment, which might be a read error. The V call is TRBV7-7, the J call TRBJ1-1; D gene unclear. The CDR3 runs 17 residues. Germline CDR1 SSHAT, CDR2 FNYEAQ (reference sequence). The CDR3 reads CASSLGTGWGSGTEAFF. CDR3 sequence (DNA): TGTGCTAGCAGCTTAGGAACCGGGTGGGGATCAGGCACTGAAGCTTTCTTT. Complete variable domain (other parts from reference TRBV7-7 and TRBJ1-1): GAGVSQSPRYKVTKRGQDVTLRCDPISSHATLYWYQQALGQGPEFLTYFNYEAQPDKSGLPSDRFSAERPEGSISTLTIQRTEQRDSAMYRCASSLGTGWGSGTEAFFGQGTRLTVV.

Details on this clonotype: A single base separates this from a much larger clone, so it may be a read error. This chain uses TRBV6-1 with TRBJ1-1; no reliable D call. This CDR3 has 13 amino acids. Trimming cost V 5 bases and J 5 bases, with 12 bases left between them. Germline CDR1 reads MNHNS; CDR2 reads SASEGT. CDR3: CASSHGRGTEAFF. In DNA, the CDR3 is TGTGCCAGCAGTCACGGCAGAGGGACTGAAGCTTTCTTT.

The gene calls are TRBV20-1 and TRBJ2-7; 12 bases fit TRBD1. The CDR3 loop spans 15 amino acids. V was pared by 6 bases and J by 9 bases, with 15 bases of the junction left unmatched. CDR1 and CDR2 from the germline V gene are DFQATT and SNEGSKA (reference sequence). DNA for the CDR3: TGCAGTGCCCTAGTTAAGGGGACAGGGGGCCGCGGGCAGTACTTC. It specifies CSALVKGTGGRGQYF.

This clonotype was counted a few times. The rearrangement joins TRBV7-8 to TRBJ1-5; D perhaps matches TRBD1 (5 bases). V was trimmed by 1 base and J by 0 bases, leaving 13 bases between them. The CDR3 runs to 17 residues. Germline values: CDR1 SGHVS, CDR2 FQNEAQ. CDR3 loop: CASSLERQFYSNQPQHF. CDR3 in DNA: TGTGCCAGCAGCTTAGAGCGACAGTTCTATAGCAATCAGCCCCAGCATTTT.

In DNA, the CDR3 is TGTGCCAGCTCACCTGCCTCGTCTGGTGGAGAGACCCAGTACTTC. Protein: CASSPASSGGETQYF. V gene TRBV18 combines with J gene TRBJ2-5; D gene unclear. Germline CDR1 and CDR2: KGHSH and LQKENI. The CDR3 extends over 15 amino acids. V dropped 3 bases and J dropped 4 bases, with 15 bases sitting between them.

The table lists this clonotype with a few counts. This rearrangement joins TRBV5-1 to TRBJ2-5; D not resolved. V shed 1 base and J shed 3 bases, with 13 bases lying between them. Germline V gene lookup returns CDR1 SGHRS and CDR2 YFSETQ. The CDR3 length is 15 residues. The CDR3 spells CASSLYSGPKETQYF. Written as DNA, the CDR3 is TGCGCCAGCAGCTTGTATTCCGGCCCGAAAGAGACCCAGTACTTC.

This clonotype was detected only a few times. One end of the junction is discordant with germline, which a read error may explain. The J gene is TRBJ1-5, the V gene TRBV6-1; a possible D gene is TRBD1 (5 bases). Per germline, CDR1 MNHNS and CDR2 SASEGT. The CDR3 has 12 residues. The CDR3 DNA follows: TGTGCCGTACAGATTTGGGGGATGAAGCAAGCTTTT. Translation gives CAVQIWGMKQAF.

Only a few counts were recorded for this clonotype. The CDR3 nucleotides read TGTGCCAGCACCCTGACCGCGGATAACTCTGGAAACACCATATATTTT. This encodes CASTLTADNSGNTIYF. V is TRBV6-1 and J is TRBJ1-3; D remains unclear. The CDR3 runs 16 residues. Germline V CDR1 and CDR2: MNHNS, SASEGT. V was pared by 7 bases and J by 0 bases, with 16 bases between.

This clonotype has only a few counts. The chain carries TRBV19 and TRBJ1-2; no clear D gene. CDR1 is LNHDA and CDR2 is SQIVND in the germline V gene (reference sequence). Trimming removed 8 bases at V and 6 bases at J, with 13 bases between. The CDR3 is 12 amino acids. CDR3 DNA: TGTGCCAGTGACGGTTTGGTTCATGGCTACACCTTC. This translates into CASDGLVHGYTF.

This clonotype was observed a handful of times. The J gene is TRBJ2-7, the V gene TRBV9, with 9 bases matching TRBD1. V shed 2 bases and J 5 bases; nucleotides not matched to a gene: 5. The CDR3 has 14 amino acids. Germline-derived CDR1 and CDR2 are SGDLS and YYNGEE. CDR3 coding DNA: TGTGCCAGCAGCGTCACGGGACAGGGAGACGAGCAGTACTTC. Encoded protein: CASSVTGQGDEQYF.

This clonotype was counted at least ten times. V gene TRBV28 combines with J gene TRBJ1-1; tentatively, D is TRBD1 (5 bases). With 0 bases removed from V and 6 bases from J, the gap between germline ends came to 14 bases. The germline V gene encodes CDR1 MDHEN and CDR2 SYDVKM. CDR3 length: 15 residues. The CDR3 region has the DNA TGTGCCAGCAGTTTATGGAGGATTGGGGGTTCTGAAGCTTTCTTT. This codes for CASSLWRIGGSEAFF.